The clone carrying this TCR beta chain came up many times. Its target is unknown. The record originates from a study of neurological immune-mediated disorders. Trimming removed 5 bases at V and 2 bases at J, with 15 bases between. This CDR3 is built from 15 residues. From germline, CDR1 is LGHDT and CDR2 YNNKEL (reference sequence). As for time point: longitudinal time-point 3. Whole-study results and caveats: Across subjects, expanded clones had no CDR3 amino acid sequences in common, pointing to private repertoires in all groups. HTLV-1-associated myelopathy displayed the greatest TCR clonal expansion, and multiple sclerosis exhibited the smallest, lower than that of healthy controls.

The authors produced cDNA by 5'RACE using 10-nucleotide random UMIs. TCRdb analysed the 5' RACE reads with MiXCR anew, one entry per CDR3 protein. In the table there are approximately 50,000 distinct CDR3 sequences, roughly 8.3% of which are singletons. The rearrangement uses TRBV3-1 and TRBJ1-1, with D perhaps TRBD1 (6 bases). The TCR sequence derives from a woman in her forties in good health. The sequenced material came from PBMCs. The DNA of the CDR3 is TGTGCCAGCAGCTCGTCGGAGGGGGTTAACACTGAAGCTTTCTTT. Translating it yields CASSSSEGVNTEAFF.